Presented here are 10 T cell receptor beta chains from one specimen sequenced in a study of beta chain features in type 1 diabetes. Their recognized antigens are unknown. Expressed TCRB transcripts were sequenced because the entire RNA isolate underwent reverse transcription. Clones were read by immunoSEQ multiplex PCR, and TCRdb kept only the in-frame ones, dropping some. Of around 260,000 clones in the sample, around 21% were seen once. Overall study results and limits: Shortening that was moderate but significant affected the TCRB CDR3s of Type 1 diabetes patients in all four CD4+ subsets.

Sequenced material: naive CD4+ T cells from blood. The source of these receptors is a woman aged 40 to 50 with type 1 diabetes.

The rearrangement uses TRBV4-2 and TRBJ1-1, with 7 bases matching TRBD1. Trimming took 3 bases from V and 1 from J; bases not matched to a gene: 5. The CDR3 extends over 15 amino acids. Germline loops: CDR1 LGHNA, CDR2 YNFKEQ. CDR3: CASSHRQGENTEAFF. In DNA form, the CDR3 reads TGTGCCAGCAGCCACCGACAGGGAGAGAACACTGAAGCTTTCTTT.

V gene TRBV7-2 combines with J gene TRBJ1-6; 7 bases fit TRBD1. The V gene's germline CDR1 is SGHTA and CDR2 FQGNSA. This CDR3 is 16 amino acids long. Germline trimming cut 1 base from V and 9 bases from J; bases unmatched to any gene: 9. The CDR3 sequence is CASSLEGVGQASPLHF. The CDR3 nucleotides are TGTGCCAGCAGCTTAGAGGGGGTCGGACAGGCTTCACCCCTCCACTTT. Using reference TRBV7-2 and TRBJ1-6 for the parts outside the CDR3, the full variable domain is GAGVSQSPSNKVTEKGKDVELRCDPISGHTALYWYRQSLGQGLEFLIYFQGNSAPDKSGLPSDRFSAERTGGSVSTLTIQRTQQEDSAVYLCASSLEGVGQASPLHFGNGTRLTVT.

This clone has just a few counts. This chain uses TRBV6-5 with TRBJ1-5; perhaps TRBD1 as D (5 bases). Germline V gives CDR1 MNHEY, CDR2 SVGAGI. The V end was cut by 7 bases, the J end by 6 bases, with 13 bases between. CDR3 length: 13 amino acids. CDR3 nucleotide sequence: TGTGCCAGCAAAGGAGGGGTGGGTCAGCCCCAGCATTTT. Encoded protein: CASKGGVGQPQHF.

The rearrangement uses TRBV28 and TRBJ2-2, with 8 bases fitting TRBD2. Germline V CDR1 and CDR2: MDHEN, SYDVKM. Trimming removed 10 bases from V and 7 bases from J; junction bases left unmatched: 8. The CDR3 spans 13 residues. The CDR3 here is CATDGGDGGELFF. The CDR3, as DNA: TGTGCCACAGACGGGGGGGACGGCGGGGAGCTGTTTTTT.

This clone occurred a few times. The chain carries TRBV4-2 and TRBJ2-2, with TRBD1 identical over 7 bases. The V and J ends lost 2 bases and 7 bases, in that order; junction bases with no gene match: 4. The germline CDR1 and CDR2 sequences are LGHNA and YNFKEQ. The CDR3 consists of 14 residues. This CDR3 is CASSQRDSDGELFF. CDR3 nucleotide sequence: TGTGCCAGCAGCCAACGGGACAGTGACGGGGAGCTGTTTTTT.

This clone was seen more than once but under ten times. The chain links TRBV7-3 to TRBJ2-1, with D perhaps TRBD2 (6 bases). The germline gives CDR1 SGHTA, CDR2 FQGTGA. V gave up 4 bases and J gave up 4 bases, with 11 bases separating them. The CDR3 contains 14 residues. The CDR3 sequence: CASSSQGLYNEQFF. CDR3 DNA sequence: TGTGCCAGCAGCTCCCAGGGACTTTACAATGAGCAGTTCTTC.

On this clone itself: Germline is not matched at one junction end, which may reflect a read error. The V call is TRBV7-7, the J call TRBJ2-5; D is ambiguous. The CDR3 contains 13 residues. From germline, CDR1 is SSHAT and CDR2 FNYEAQ (reference sequence). The CDR3 region is CASTAIKSETQYF. In DNA form, the CDR3 reads TGTGCTAGCACCGCTATTAAATCGGAGACCCAGTACTTC.

The DNA of the CDR3 is TGTGCCAGCAGCCAAGTTGACCCGGGACAGGGGAGCTCCTATAATTCACCCCTCCACTTT. Translating gives CASSQVDPGQGSSYNSPLHF. The V and J genes are TRBV4-2 and TRBJ1-6; TRBD1 agrees at 10 bases. There are 20 residues in the CDR3. The germline gives CDR1 LGHNA, CDR2 YNFKEQ. V was clipped by 1 base and J by 0 bases; unmatched bases: 9.

The rearrangement joins TRBV28 to TRBJ2-2; no firm D call. With 6 bases removed from V and 6 bases from J, the gap between germline ends came to 8 bases. CDR1 is MDHEN, CDR2 SYDVKM, per germline. CDR3 length equals 12 residues. The chain's CDR3 is CASRVGPGELFF. DNA for the CDR3: TGTGCCAGCAGAGTGGGCCCCGGGGAGCTGTTTTTT. Full variable domain (remainder filled in from reference TRBV28 and TRBJ2-2): DVKVTQSSRYLVKRTGEKVFLECVQDMDHENMFWYRQDPGLGLRLIYFSYDVKMKEKGDIPEGYSVSREKKERFSLILESASTNQTSMYLCASRVGPGELFFGEGSRLTVL.

This chain uses TRBV29-1 with TRBJ2-7; 7 nucleotides match TRBD2. Looked up from germline, CDR1 is SQVTM and CDR2 is ANQGSEA. V lost 5 bases, J lost 2 bases, and 6 bases stayed unmatched. The CDR3 is 13 residues long. The CDR3 sequence is CSVTSGVAYEQYF. In DNA form, the CDR3 reads TGCAGCGTTACAAGCGGGGTCGCCTACGAGCAGTACTTC.